This T cell receptor (beta chain) originates from a study of T cells after yellow fever vaccination. The CDR3 has 15 amino acids. Unmatched junction bases numbered 7, after V lost 4 bases and J lost 1 base. CDR1 and CDR2 (germline): DFQATT, SNEGSKA (reference sequence). Broader study findings: The study re-detected most primary-vaccination clones after the booster (nearly 97% CD4, around 89% CD8).

This clonotype was observed at least ten times. Its antigen remains unknown. 5'RACE template switching generated TCR cDNA, adding a universal primer site and UMIs. One entry per CDR3 protein results from TCRdb running MiXCR on the 5' RACE reads. The sample yields fewer than 400,000 distinct CDR3 sequences, around 11% seen once. Source: CD4+ T cells sorted from PBMCs, taken 45 days after the yellow fever booster vaccination. This chain links TRBV20-1 with TRBJ2-3; TRBD1 matches at 8 bases. This receptor was obtained from a man aged 18 to 29 who received the YFV17D yellow fever vaccine. CDR3 sequence reads: CSANSMTGGTDTQYF. CDR3 sequence (DNA): TGCAGTGCTAACTCGATGACAGGGGGCACAGATACGCAGTATTTT.